This is a list of T cell receptor beta chains from one sample in a study of shared clonotypes between healthy human individuals. Data came from immunoSEQ multiplex PCR; TCRdb stores just in-frame clones and leaves some out. The sample consists of roughly 1,000,000 clones, 78% of them appearing once. What was sequenced was memory CD4+ T cells from PBMCs. The receptors were gathered from a man younger than 35 in good health. Some clones in this sample may be carry-over from other donors' samples. The CDR3 runs from the conserved cysteine through the conserved F or W. Fields, in order: J gene, V gene, CDR3 protein.

>TRBJ2-1|TRBV7-2
CASSSNRASYNEQFF
>TRBJ2-4|TRBV6-1
CASSEYWGADTIQYF
>TRBJ1-1|TRBV5-1
CASSLDGAEGTEAFF
>TRBJ2-3|TRBV5-6
CASSIWDRRTDTQYF
>TRBJ2-7|TRBV20-1
CSASRGREQYF
>TRBJ1-2|TRBV7-2
CASSLGTATNYGYTF
>TRBJ1-3|TRBV6-5
CASSYSGQPSGNTIYF
>TRBJ1-2|TRBV19
CASSITGTVSYGYTF
>TRBJ2-1|TRBV6-1
CASASSYNEQFF
>TRBJ2-7|TRBV29-1
CSVSGTGADEQYF
>TRBJ1-2|TRBV28
CASSFGGIYGYTF
>TRBJ1-2|TRBV28
CASSLVTAPGGYTF
>TRBJ2-7|TRBV4-2
CASSQDVAGQVPGQYF
>TRBJ2-3|TRBV2
CASSEAQRDPPHF